The 17 T cell receptor beta chains below were found in one sample sequenced in a study of CD8+ T cells in alopecia areata. It was cDNA, reverse transcribed from extracted RNA, that served as the sequencing template. Only in-frame clones appear in the TCRdb table, and some are missing; sequencing was by immunoSEQ multiplex PCR. The table has more than 110,000 clones, roughly 64% seen once. Sample: CD4+ T cells sorted from blood, taken at week 0. The receptors shown here come from a human donor with alopecia areata.

This rearrangement joins TRBV28 to TRBJ2-7; D remains unclear. V was clipped by 6 bases and J by 1 base, with 13 bases between them. Germline lookup yields CDR1 MDHEN and CDR2 SYDVKM. The CDR3 covers 14 residues. CDR3 residues: CASRPSTASYEQYF. In DNA, the CDR3 is TGTGCCAGCAGACCCTCGACGGCGTCCTACGAGCAGTACTTC.

The chain uses TRBV10-3 and TRBJ2-1; D might be TRBD1 or TRBD2, each matching 6 bases. Trimming removed 6 bases at V and 9 bases at J, with 15 bases between. Germline V gene sequence: CDR1 ENHRY, CDR2 SYGVKD. The CDR3 sequence is 13 residues long. CDR3 coding DNA: TGTGCCATCAGCCCGGGAGACAGGTTTGAGCAGTTCTTC. This translates into CAISPGDRFEQFF.

The rearrangement uses TRBV5-1 and TRBJ2-6; 7 bases line up with TRBD1. Germline assignment: CDR1 SGHRS and CDR2 YFSETQ. The CDR3 consists of 16 residues. V lost 4 bases to trimming and J lost 2 bases; unmatched junction nucleotides: 6. CDR3 residues: CASSTSGQTGANVLTF. In DNA, the CDR3 is TGCGCCAGCAGCACCTCGGGACAGACTGGGGCCAACGTCCTGACTTTC.

This clone has at least ten counts. The chain couples TRBV7-9 to TRBJ2-3; TRBD2 might be the D (5 bases). The V and J ends lost 4 bases and 2 bases respectively, with 13 bases between them. The CDR3 covers 15 residues. Germline loops: CDR1 SEHNR, CDR2 FQNEAQ (reference sequence). CDR3: CASSSRLEATDTQYF. The CDR3 DNA is TGTGCCAGCAGCTCCCGTTTGGAGGCCACAGATACGCAGTATTTT.

The rearrangement links TRBV5-6 to TRBJ2-7, with 7 nucleotides matching TRBD2. Trimming removed 3 bases from V and 6 bases from J; junction bases left unmatched: 6. In germline, CDR1 is SGHDT, CDR2 YYEEEE. This CDR3 comprises 13 residues. Written as DNA, the CDR3 is TGTGCCAGCAGCTCGGGGGGACGTCTCGAGCAGTACTTC. Translation: CASSSGGRLEQYF.

The chain links TRBV5-6 to TRBJ2-1; 8 positions agree with TRBD2. This CDR3 region has 19 residues. CDR1 and CDR2 (germline): SGHDT, YYEEEE. The V and J ends lost 4 bases and 8 bases, in that order; junction bases with no gene match: 23. CDR3 nucleotides: TGTGCCAGCAGCCCGCACTTGGCGGGGGGCTTAATAACAATGGATGAGCAGTTCTTC. Translating gives CASSPHLAGGLITMDEQFF.

This clone was seen more than once but under ten times. CDR3 loop: CASSSRLDYEQFF. CDR3 DNA sequence: TGTGCCAGCAGCTCCCGACTAGACTATGAGCAGTTCTTC. The V and J genes are TRBV5-6 and TRBJ2-1; TRBD2 might be the D (6 bases). Trimming cost V 3 bases and J 8 bases, with 12 bases left between them. Germline CDR1 SGHDT, CDR2 YYEEEE. The CDR3 is 13 amino acids.

V gene TRBV2 combines with J gene TRBJ1-1; D gene unclear. Germline V CDR1 and CDR2: SNHLY, FYNNEI. The V and J ends lost 7 bases and 4 bases respectively, with 16 bases between them. This CDR3 is 14 amino acids long. The CDR3 DNA reads TGTGCCAGCAATCCCCGCGGGGTGGGCACTGAAGCTTTCTTT. This encodes CASNPRGVGTEAFF.

This clone was counted a few times. The gene calls are TRBV28 and TRBJ1-2, with 8 bases matching TRBD1. The V gene end was trimmed by 5 bases and the J gene end by 7 bases; junction bases not matched to a gene: 3. There are 12 residues in the CDR3. Germline-derived CDR1 and CDR2 are MDHEN and SYDVKM. CDR3 bases: TGTGCCAGCAGTCTTGGACAGGGTGGCTACACCTTC. It encodes CASSLGQGGYTF.

The chain carries TRBV11-2 and TRBJ1-2, with D possibly TRBD1 on 6 matching bases. Germline values: CDR1 SGHAT, CDR2 FQNNGV. The CDR3 is 15 amino acids. Trimming shortened V by 2 bases and J by 6 bases, and 16 bases separated the two germline ends. The CDR3 loop reads CASSLRGTIWNGYTF. DNA for the CDR3: TGTGCCAGCAGCTTAAGGGGGACAATATGGAATGGCTACACCTTC.

The chain uses TRBV30 and TRBJ2-2; TRBD1 matches 10 bases. Germline CDR1 reads GTSNPN; CDR2 reads SVGIG (reference sequence). Trimming at V came to 2 bases and at J to 3 bases, leaving 3 bases not matched to a gene. This CDR3 region has 15 residues. Here the CDR3 reads CAWSRQGADTGELFF. As DNA, the CDR3 is TGTGCCTGGAGTAGACAGGGGGCCGACACCGGGGAGCTGTTTTTT.

The chain has TRBV5-1 and TRBJ1-1; D gene ambiguous. Germline V gene lookup returns CDR1 SGHRS and CDR2 YFSETQ. This CDR3 is 14 amino acids long. Trimming removed 4 bases from V and 4 bases from J, with 14 bases in between. The CDR3 DNA reads as TGCGCCAGCAGCCCCCTCATCCGGAGCACTGAAGCTTTCTTT. Its protein product is CASSPLIRSTEAFF.

V gene TRBV20-1 combines with J gene TRBJ2-5; D unclear. This CDR3 has 11 amino acids. Germline V lookup: CDR1 DFQATT, CDR2 SNEGSKA (reference sequence). V lost 7 bases and J 1 base, leaving 7 bases between the germline ends. This CDR3 is CSEAVQETQYF. In DNA, the CDR3 is TGCAGTGAAGCAGTCCAAGAGACCCAGTACTTC.

The chain uses TRBV2 and TRBJ1-1, with D possibly being TRBD1 (6 bases). The V and J ends lost 4 bases and 2 bases respectively, with 14 bases between them. Germline V gene data show CDR1 as SNHLY and CDR2 as FYNNEI. CDR3 length: 15 residues. CDR3 nucleotides: TGTGCCAGCAGTGGAGGGACACTAGGTAACACTGAAGCTTTCTTT. Translating it yields CASSGGTLGNTEAFF.

The chain has TRBV5-1 and TRBJ2-5; perhaps TRBD1 as D (5 bases). Germline-derived CDR1 and CDR2 are SGHRS and YFSETQ. V was clipped by 4 bases and J by 4 bases, with 11 bases between them. The CDR3 contains 13 residues. CDR3 loop: CASSQQGRETQYF. In DNA, the CDR3 is TGCGCCAGCAGCCAGCAGGGAAGAGAGACCCAGTACTTC.

This clone was detected a few times. J is TRBJ2-7 and V is TRBV29-1; TRBD1 agrees at 8 bases. CDR1 is SQVTM, CDR2 ANQGSEA, per germline. After removal of 7 bases from V and 6 bases from J, the junction contained 5 bases not matched to a gene. This CDR3 is 11 amino acids long. CDR3 residues: CSGTQGGEQYF. DNA of the CDR3: TGCAGCGGGACACAGGGGGGCGAGCAGTACTTC.

The V call is TRBV18, the J call TRBJ1-6; D gene uncertain. From germline, CDR1 is KGHSH and CDR2 LQKENI. The CDR3 is made up of 15 amino acids. The germline V and J ends were trimmed by 2 bases and 5 bases, with 10 bases remaining between them. This chain's CDR3 is CASSPGLIDNSPLHF. Written as DNA, the CDR3 is TGTGCCAGCTCACCAGGGCTGATTGATAATTCACCCCTCCACTTT. Together with reference TRBV18 and TRBJ1-6, the CDR3 gives the full variable domain: NAGVMQNPRHLVRRRGQEARLRCSPMKGHSHVYWYRQLPEEGLKFMVYLQKENIIDESGMPKERFSAEFPKEGPSILRIQQVVRGDSAAYFCASSPGLIDNSPLHFGNGTRLTVT.